Detailed here is one TCR beta chain. Self-reported history from a screening survey and questionnaire set each donor's cohort. This specimen belongs to a study of blood T cell repertoires in COVID-19. Looking at the study overall: There were acute and convalescent COVID-19 samples, and they came from the United States, Italy and Spain. The analysed material was cDNA or gDNA that came from T cells, B-cell-depleted T cells, or PBMCs.

This CDR3 is 15 amino acids long. Germline assignment: CDR1 SGHTA and CDR2 FQGTGA. Losses at the gene ends were 2 bases for V and 0 bases for J; bases not matched to a gene: 1. TCRdb's table, derived via immunoSEQ multiplex PCR, lists solely in-frame clones and lacks some. Among about 190,000 clones listed, about 81% were seen once. V is TRBV7-3 and J is TRBJ2-7, with 10 bases that match TRBD2. Specimen: PBMCs or T cells enriched from blood (not recorded which). The sequence was collected from a woman in her twenties or thirties who had recovered from COVID-19. The CDR3 spells CASSLGTSASYEQYF. The CDR3 DNA sequence: TGTGCCAGCAGCTTAGGGACTAGCGCCTCCTACGAGCAGTACTTC.